Presented here are 13 T cell receptor beta chains from one specimen sequenced in a study of identical twins. TCRdb independently ran MiXCR on the 5' RACE reads; one entry per CDR3 protein. The sample consists of under 350,000 distinct CDR3 sequences, 9.5% of them appearing once. This sample was also put to use in a study of yellow fever vaccine responses in identical twins.

The sequenced sample consisted of CD8+ T cells sorted from blood. These TCRs come from a young woman in good health.

This clonotype came up a few times. The chain recombines TRBV11-2 with TRBJ2-5; TRBD2 might be the D (5 bases). Between the trimmed V and J ends, which lost 4 bases and 1 base, there was a span of 13 bases. CDR3 length equals 15 residues. CDR1 and CDR2 from the germline V gene are SGHAT and FQNNGV. CDR3 residues: CASSYTSRVQETQYF. The CDR3 region has the DNA TGTGCCAGCAGCTATACATCGAGGGTCCAAGAGACCCAGTACTTC.

This clonotype was detected many times. CDR3 loop: CSVEPQAGNEKLFF. CDR3 DNA: TGCAGCGTTGAACCCCAGGCAGGGAATGAAAAACTGTTTTTT. The chain is built from TRBV29-1 and TRBJ1-4, with D perhaps matching TRBD1 (5 bases). The V end was cut by 2 bases, the J end by 5 bases, with 12 bases between. The CDR3 is made up of 14 amino acids. Germline V gene lookup returns CDR1 SQVTM and CDR2 ANQGSEA.

This clonotype was found a few times. The rearrangement uses TRBV11-2 and TRBJ2-2, with D tentatively TRBD2 (6 bases). Per the germline V gene, CDR1 is SGHAT and CDR2 is FQNNGV. V was shortened by 2 bases and J by 6 bases, with 19 bases between the two germline ends. The CDR3 runs 17 residues. Here the CDR3 DNA reads TGTGCCAGCAGCTTAATCCCGGGACTCCCGGATGCCGGGGAGCTGTTTTTT. Translation: CASSLIPGLPDAGELFF.

The chain recombines TRBV5-4 with TRBJ1-1, with a tentative D call TRBD1 (6 bases). The V gene lost 4 bases and the J gene lost 7 bases, with 17 bases spanning the gap. The CDR3 covers 14 residues. Germline loops: CDR1 SGHNT, CDR2 YYREEE (reference sequence). The CDR3, as DNA: TGTGCCAGCAGCCCAATTGAGCGGGACAATGAAGCTTTCTTT. It specifies CASSPIERDNEAFF.

The V gene is TRBV30, the J gene TRBJ2-1; no firm D call. The germline V and J ends were trimmed by 0 bases and 3 bases, with 12 bases remaining between them. The CDR3 length is 15 residues. Per the germline V gene, CDR1 is GTSNPN and CDR2 is SVGIG (reference sequence). CDR3 amino acids: CAWSVGQQFYNEQFF. The CDR3 bases are TGTGCCTGGAGTGTAGGGCAGCAATTCTACAATGAGCAGTTCTTC.

This clonotype has at least ten counts. The rearrangement uses TRBV27 and TRBJ2-7, with D possibly being TRBD1 (6 bases). The CDR3 contains 13 residues. V was shortened by 6 bases and J by 2 bases, with 11 bases between the two germline ends. Germline CDR1 is MNHEY and CDR2 is SMNVEV (reference sequence). CDR3 region: CASSFGQPYEQYF. The CDR3 DNA follows: TGTGCCAGCAGCTTCGGACAGCCCTACGAGCAGTACTTC.

The chain links TRBV7-2 to TRBJ2-3, with 11 positions matching TRBD2. The CDR3 consists of 13 residues. Germline values: CDR1 SGHTA, CDR2 FQGNSA. V trimming: 10 bases; J trimming: 6 bases; junction bases outside the gene matches: 6. The CDR3 DNA reads TGTGCCATTAGCGGGGGGGTAGGTGATACGCAGTATTTT. Its translation: CAISGGVGDTQYF.

The chain carries TRBV7-9 and TRBJ2-1; 7 nucleotides line up with TRBD1. The CDR3 sequence is 15 residues long. With V trimmed by 5 bases and J by 4 bases, 8 bases remained unmatched. Germline CDR1 reads SEHNR; CDR2 reads FQNEAQ (reference sequence). In DNA form, the CDR3 reads TGTGCCAGCAGCACCGTCAGGGGGATATACAATGAGCAGTTCTTC. Its protein is CASSTVRGIYNEQFF.

This clonotype was recorded at least ten times. The V and J genes are TRBV27 and TRBJ2-3; 7 bases fit TRBD2. This CDR3 region has 14 residues. Germline CDR1 reads MNHEY; CDR2 reads SMNVEV (reference sequence). The J segment lost 5 bases and the V segment lost 2 bases, leaving 4 bases of the junction unmatched. The CDR3 sequence: CASSLPGGGDTQYF. The CDR3 DNA reads as TGTGCCAGCAGTTTACCGGGGGGAGGAGATACGCAGTATTTT.

This clonotype appeared many times. V is TRBV9 and J is TRBJ2-5; D is possibly TRBD1 or TRBD2 (5 bases each). The CDR3 consists of 14 residues. V dropped 0 bases and J dropped 5 bases, with 11 bases sitting between them. Germline CDR1 is SGDLS and CDR2 is YYNGEE. The CDR3 region has the DNA TGTGCCAGCAGCGTAGGGGGGTTAGAGGAGACCCAGTACTTC. Encoded protein: CASSVGGLEETQYF.

V and J are TRBV18 and TRBJ2-5; 10 nucleotides match TRBD2. Looked up from germline, CDR1 is KGHSH and CDR2 is LQKENI. J was trimmed by 2 bases and V by 3 bases; bases with no gene match: 12. The CDR3 is made up of 18 amino acids. The CDR3 loop reads CASSPDGLAVIKQETQYF. CDR3 in DNA: TGTGCCAGCTCACCCGATGGACTAGCGGTTATCAAACAAGAGACCCAGTACTTC.

This clonotype was seen repeatedly, ten times or more. The chain employs TRBV7-9 and TRBJ2-7; 7 bases fit TRBD1. This CDR3 region has 13 residues. V lost 5 bases to trimming and J lost 1 base; unmatched junction nucleotides: 2. The germline V gene has CDR1 SEHNR and CDR2 FQNEAQ (reference sequence). For the CDR3, the DNA is TGTGCCAGCAGCGGGGACAGTTCCTACGAGCAGTACTTC. This sequence encodes CASSGDSSYEQYF. Variable domain in full (rest from reference TRBV7-9 and TRBJ2-7): DTGVSQNPRHKITKRGQNVTFRCDPISEHNRLYWYRQTLGQGPEFLTYFQNEAQLEKSRLLSDRFSAERPKGSFSTLEIQRTEQGDSAMYLCASSGDSSYEQYFGPGTRLTVT.

This clonotype came up a few times. V is TRBV28 and J is TRBJ2-7, with 7 bases fitting TRBD1. CDR3 length equals 13 residues. The ends lost 5 bases at V and 5 bases at J; junction bases unmatched: 6. Per the germline V gene, CDR1 is MDHEN and CDR2 is SYDVKM. For the CDR3, the DNA is TGTGCCAGCAGTCTGACAGGGATTAACGAGCAGTACTTC. Its translation: CASSLTGINEQYF.